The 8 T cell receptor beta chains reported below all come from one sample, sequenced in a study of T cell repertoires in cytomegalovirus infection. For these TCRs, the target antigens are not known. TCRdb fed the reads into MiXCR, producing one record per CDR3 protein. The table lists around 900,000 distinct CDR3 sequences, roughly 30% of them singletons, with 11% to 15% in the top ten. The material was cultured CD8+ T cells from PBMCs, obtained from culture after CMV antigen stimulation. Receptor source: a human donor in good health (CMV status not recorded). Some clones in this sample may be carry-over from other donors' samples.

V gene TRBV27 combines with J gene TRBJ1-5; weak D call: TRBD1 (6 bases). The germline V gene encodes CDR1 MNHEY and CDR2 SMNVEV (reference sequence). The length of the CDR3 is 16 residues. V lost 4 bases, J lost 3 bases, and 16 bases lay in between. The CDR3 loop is CASSYRGGFNNQPQHF. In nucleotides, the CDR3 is TGTGCCAGCAGTTACCGAGGGGGATTTAACAATCAGCCCCAGCATTTT.

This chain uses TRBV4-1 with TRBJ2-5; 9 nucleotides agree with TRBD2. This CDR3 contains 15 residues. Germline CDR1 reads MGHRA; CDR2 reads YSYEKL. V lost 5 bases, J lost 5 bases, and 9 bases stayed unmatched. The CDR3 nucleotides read TGCGCCAGCAGCTCGGTTGGCGGGGGGGGGGAGACCCAGTACTTC. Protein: CASSSVGGGGETQYF.

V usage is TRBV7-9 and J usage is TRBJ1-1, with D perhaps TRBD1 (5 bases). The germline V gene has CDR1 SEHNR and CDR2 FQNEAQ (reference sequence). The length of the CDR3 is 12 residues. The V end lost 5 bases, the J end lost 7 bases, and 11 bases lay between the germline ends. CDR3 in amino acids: CASSPGGYEAFF. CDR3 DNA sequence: TGTGCCAGCAGCCCGGGGGGGTATGAAGCTTTCTTT. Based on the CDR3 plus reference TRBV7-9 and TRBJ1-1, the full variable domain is DTGVSQNPRHKITKRGQNVTFRCDPISEHNRLYWYRQTLGQGPEFLTYFQNEAQLEKSRLLSDRFSAERPKGSFSTLEIQRTEQGDSAMYLCASSPGGYEAFFGQGTRLTVV.

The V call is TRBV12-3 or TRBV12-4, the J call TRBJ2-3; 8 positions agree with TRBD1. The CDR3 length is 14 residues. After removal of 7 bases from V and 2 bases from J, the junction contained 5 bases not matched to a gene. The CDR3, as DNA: TGTGCCAGCACCCCGACAGGGGTCACAGATACGCAGTATTTT. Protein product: CASTPTGVTDTQYF.

CDR3 region: CASSWESTDTQYF. CDR3 in DNA: TGTGCCAGCAGTTGGGAGAGTACAGATACGCAGTATTTT. The rearrangement joins TRBV7-9 to TRBJ2-3, with D perhaps matching TRBD2 (5 bases). CDR1 is SEHNR and CDR2 is FQNEAQ in the germline V gene (reference sequence). The CDR3 totals 13 residues. Trimming pared 6 bases from V and 3 bases from J, leaving 10 bases between.

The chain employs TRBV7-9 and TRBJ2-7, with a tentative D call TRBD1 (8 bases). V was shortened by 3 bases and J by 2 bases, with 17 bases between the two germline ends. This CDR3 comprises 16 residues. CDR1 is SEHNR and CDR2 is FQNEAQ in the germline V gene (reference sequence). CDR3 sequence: CASSFGTGGAAYEQYF. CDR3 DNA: TGTGCCAGCAGCTTCGGTACAGGGGGGGCAGCCTACGAGCAGTACTTC.

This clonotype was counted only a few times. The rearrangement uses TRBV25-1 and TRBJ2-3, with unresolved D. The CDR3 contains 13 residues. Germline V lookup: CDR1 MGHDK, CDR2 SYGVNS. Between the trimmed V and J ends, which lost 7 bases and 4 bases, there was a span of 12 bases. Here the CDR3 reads CASTVGAADTQYF. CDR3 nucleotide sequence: TGTGCCAGCACCGTGGGTGCGGCAGATACGCAGTATTTT.

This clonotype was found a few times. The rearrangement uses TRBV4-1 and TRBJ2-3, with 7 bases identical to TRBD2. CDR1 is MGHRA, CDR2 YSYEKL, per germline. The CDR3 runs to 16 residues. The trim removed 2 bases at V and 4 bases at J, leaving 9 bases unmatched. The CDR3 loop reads CASSQRASGSPDTQYF. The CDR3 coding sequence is TGCGCCAGCAGCCAACGAGCTAGCGGCAGCCCAGATACGCAGTATTTT.